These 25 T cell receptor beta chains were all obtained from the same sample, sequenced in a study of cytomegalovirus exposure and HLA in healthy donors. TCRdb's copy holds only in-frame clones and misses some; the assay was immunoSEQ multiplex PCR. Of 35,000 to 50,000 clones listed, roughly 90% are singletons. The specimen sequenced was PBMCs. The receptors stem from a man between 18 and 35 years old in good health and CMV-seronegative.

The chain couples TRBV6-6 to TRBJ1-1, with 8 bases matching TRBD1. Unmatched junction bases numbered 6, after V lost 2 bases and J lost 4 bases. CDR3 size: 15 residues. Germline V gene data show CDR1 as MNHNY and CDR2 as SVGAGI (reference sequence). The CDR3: CASSYPGQGGTEAFF. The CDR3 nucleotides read TGTGCCAGCAGTTACCCTGGACAGGGCGGCACTGAAGCTTTCTTT.

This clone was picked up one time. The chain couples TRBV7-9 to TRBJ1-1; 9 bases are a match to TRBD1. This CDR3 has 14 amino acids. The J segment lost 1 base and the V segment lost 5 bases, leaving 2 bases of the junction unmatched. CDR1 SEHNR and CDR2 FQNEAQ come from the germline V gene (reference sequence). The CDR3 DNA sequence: TGTGCCAGCAGCACGGGACAGGGGAACACTGAAGCTTTCTTT. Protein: CASSTGQGNTEAFF.

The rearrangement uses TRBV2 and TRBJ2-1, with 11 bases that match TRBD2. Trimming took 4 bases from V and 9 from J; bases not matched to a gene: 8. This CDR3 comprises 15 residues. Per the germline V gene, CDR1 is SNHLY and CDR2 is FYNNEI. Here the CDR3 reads CASSGSGGAVVEQFF. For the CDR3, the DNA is TGTGCCAGCAGTGGTAGCGGGGGGGCCGTTGTTGAGCAGTTCTTC.

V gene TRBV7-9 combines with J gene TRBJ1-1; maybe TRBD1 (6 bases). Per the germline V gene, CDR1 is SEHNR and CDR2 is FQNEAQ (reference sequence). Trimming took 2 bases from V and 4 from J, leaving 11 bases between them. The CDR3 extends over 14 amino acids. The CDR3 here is CASSLIDRLTEAFF. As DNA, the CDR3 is TGTGCCAGCAGCTTAATTGACAGGCTCACTGAAGCTTTCTTT.

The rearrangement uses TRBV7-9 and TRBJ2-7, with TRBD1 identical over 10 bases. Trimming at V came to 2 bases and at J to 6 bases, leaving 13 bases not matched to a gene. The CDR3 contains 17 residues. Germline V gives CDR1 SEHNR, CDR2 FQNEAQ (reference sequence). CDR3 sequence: CASSLTPGWTGGSEQYF. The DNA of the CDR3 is TGTGCCAGCAGCTTAACCCCTGGATGGACAGGGGGGTCCGAGCAGTACTTC. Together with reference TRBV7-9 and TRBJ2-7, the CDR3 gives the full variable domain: DTGVSQNPRHKITKRGQNVTFRCDPISEHNRLYWYRQTLGQGPEFLTYFQNEAQLEKSRLLSDRFSAERPKGSFSTLEIQRTEQGDSAMYLCASSLTPGWTGGSEQYFGPGTRLTVT.

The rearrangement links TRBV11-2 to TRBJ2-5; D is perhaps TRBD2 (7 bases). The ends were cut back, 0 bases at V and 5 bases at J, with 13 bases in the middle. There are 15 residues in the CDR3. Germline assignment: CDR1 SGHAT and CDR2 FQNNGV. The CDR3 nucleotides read TGTGCCAGCAGCTTAGATCGGGGGGCCCGGGAGACCCAGTACTTC. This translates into CASSLDRGARETQYF.

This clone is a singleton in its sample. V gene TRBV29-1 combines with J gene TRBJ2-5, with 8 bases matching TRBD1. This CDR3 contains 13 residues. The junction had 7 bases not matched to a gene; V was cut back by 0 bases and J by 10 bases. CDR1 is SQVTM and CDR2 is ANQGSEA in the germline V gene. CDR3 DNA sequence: TGCAGCGTTGAAGATCCCCAGGGGGCAGGCCAGTACTTC. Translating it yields CSVEDPQGAGQYF.

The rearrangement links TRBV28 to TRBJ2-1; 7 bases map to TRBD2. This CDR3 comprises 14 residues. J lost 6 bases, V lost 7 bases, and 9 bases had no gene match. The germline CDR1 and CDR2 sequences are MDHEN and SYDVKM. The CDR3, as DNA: TGTGCCAGCACGGTGGGAGGGCCCCCCAATGAGCAGTTCTTC. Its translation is CASTVGGPPNEQFF.

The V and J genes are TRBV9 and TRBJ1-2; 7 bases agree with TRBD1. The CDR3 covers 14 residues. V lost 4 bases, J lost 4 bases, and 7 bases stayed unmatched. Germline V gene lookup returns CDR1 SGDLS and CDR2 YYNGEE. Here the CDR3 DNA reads TGTGCCAGCAGCCCGACAGGGAGCAGCTATGGCTACACCTTC. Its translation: CASSPTGSSYGYTF. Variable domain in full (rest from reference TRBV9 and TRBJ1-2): DSGVTQTPKHLITATGQRVTLRCSPRSGDLSVYWYQQSLDQGLQFLIQYYNGEERAKGNILERFSAQQFPDLHSELNLSSLELGDSALYFCASSPTGSSYGYTFGSGTRLTVV.

This CDR3 is CASRGTGGDQPQHF. The CDR3 nucleotides read TGTGCCAGCAGGGGGACAGGTGGGGATCAGCCCCAGCATTTT. The chain couples TRBV2 to TRBJ1-5, with 8 bases identical to TRBD1. Germline-derived CDR1 and CDR2 are SNHLY and FYNNEI. The CDR3 consists of 14 residues. Trimming at V came to 6 bases and at J to 5 bases, leaving 6 bases not matched to a gene.

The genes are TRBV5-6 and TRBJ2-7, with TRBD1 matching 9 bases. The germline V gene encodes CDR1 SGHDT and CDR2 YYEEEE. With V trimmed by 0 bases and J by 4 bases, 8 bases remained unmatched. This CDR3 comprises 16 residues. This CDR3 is CASSLDRGRFYYEQYF. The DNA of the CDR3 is TGTGCCAGCAGCTTGGACAGGGGGCGTTTTTATTACGAGCAGTACTTC.

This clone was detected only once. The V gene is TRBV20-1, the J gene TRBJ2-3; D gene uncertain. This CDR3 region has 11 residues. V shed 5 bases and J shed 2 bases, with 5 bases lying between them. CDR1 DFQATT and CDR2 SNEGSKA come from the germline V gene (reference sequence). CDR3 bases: TGCAGTGCTTCCCACACAGATACGCAGTATTTT. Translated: CSASHTDTQYF.

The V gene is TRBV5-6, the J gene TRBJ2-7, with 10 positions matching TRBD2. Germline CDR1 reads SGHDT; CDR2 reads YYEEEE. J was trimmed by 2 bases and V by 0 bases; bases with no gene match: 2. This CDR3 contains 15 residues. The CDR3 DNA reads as TGTGCCAGCAGCTTGGAACTAGCGGGAACCTACGAGCAGTACTTC. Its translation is CASSLELAGTYEQYF.

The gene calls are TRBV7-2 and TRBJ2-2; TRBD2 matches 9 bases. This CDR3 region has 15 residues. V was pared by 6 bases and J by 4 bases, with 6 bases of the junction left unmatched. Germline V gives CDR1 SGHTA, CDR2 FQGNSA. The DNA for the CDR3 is TGTGCCAGCAGGGAGGCGGGACTAGCCACCGGGGAGCTGTTTTTT. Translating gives CASREAGLATGELFF.

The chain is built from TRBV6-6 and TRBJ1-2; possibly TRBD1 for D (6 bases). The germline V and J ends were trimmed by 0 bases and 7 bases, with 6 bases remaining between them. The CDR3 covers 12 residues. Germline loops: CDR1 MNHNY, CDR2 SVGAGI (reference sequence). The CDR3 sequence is CASSYSRGGYTF. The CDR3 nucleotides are TGTGCCAGCAGTTACTCCAGGGGTGGCTACACCTTC.

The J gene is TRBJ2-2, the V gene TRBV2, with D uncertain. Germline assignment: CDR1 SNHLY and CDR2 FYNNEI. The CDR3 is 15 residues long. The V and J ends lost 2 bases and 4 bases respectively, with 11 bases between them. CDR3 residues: CASSESESFTGELFF. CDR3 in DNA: TGTGCCAGCAGTGAAAGTGAGAGCTTCACCGGGGAGCTGTTTTTT.

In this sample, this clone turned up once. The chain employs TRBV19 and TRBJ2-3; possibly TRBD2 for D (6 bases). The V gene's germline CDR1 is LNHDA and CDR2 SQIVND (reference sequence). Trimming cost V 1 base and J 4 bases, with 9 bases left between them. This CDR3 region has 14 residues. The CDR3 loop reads CASSIAGVPDTQYF. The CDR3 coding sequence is TGTGCCAGTAGTATAGCGGGAGTGCCAGATACGCAGTATTTT.

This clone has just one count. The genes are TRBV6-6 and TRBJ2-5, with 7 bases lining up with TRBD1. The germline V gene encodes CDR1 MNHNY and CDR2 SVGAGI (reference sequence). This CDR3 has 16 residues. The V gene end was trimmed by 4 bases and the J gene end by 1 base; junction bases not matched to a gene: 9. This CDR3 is CASSSAKGAVQETQYF. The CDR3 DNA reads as TGTGCCAGCAGTTCGGCTAAGGGGGCCGTCCAAGAGACCCAGTACTTC.

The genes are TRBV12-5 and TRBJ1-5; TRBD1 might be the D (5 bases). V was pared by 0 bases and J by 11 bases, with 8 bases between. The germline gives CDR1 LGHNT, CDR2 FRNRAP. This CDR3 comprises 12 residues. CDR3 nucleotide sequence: TGTGCTAGTGGTTTGGTACCAGGGACCCAGCATTTT. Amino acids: CASGLVPGTQHF.

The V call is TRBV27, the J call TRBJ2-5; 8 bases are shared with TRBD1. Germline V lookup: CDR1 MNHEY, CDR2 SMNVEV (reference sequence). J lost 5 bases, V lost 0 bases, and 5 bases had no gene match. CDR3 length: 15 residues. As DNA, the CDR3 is TGTGCCAGCAGTTTATCCAGGACAGGGAGGGAGACCCAGTACTTC. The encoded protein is CASSLSRTGRETQYF.

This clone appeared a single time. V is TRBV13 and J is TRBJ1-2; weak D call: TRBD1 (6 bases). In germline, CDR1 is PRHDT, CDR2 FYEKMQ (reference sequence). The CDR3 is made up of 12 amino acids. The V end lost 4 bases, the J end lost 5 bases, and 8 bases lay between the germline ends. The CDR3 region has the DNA TGTGCCAGCAGCTCACAGGGTTATGGCTACACCTTC. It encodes CASSSQGYGYTF. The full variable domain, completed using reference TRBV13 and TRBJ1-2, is AAGVIQSPRHLIKEKRETATLKCYPIPRHDTVYWYQQGPGQDPQFLISFYEKMQSDKGSIPDRFSAQQFSDYHSELNMSSLELGDSALYFCASSSQGYGYTFGSGTRLTVV.

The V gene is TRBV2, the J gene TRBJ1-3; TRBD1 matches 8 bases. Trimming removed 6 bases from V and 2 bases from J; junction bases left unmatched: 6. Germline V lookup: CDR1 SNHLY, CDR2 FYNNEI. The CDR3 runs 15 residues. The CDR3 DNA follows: TGTGCCAGCAGCGGACAGGGCTCGGCTGGAAACACCATATATTTT. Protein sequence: CASSGQGSAGNTIYF.

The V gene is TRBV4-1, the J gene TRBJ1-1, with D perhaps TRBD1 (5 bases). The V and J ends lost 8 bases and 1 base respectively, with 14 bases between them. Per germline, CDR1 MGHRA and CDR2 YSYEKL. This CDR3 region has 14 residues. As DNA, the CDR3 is TGCGCCAGCCGGGGGGTCCTTAAGAACACTGAAGCTTTCTTT. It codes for CASRGVLKNTEAFF.

CDR3 coding DNA: TGCGCCAGCAGCTTGGACAGGATGTCCTACGAGCAGTACTTC. Residues: CASSLDRMSYEQYF. This chain links TRBV5-1 with TRBJ2-7; TRBD1 is a possible D gene (5 bases). Trimming removed 0 bases at V and 1 base at J, with 8 bases between. This CDR3 is 14 amino acids long. Per the germline V gene, CDR1 is SGHRS and CDR2 is YFSETQ.

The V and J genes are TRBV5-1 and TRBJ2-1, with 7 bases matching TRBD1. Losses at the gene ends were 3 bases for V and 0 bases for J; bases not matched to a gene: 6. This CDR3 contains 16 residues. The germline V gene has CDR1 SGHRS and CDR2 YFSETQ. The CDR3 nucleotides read TGCGCCAGCAGCTCCAACCAGGGGGTCTCCTACAATGAGCAGTTCTTC. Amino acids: CASSSNQGVSYNEQFF.